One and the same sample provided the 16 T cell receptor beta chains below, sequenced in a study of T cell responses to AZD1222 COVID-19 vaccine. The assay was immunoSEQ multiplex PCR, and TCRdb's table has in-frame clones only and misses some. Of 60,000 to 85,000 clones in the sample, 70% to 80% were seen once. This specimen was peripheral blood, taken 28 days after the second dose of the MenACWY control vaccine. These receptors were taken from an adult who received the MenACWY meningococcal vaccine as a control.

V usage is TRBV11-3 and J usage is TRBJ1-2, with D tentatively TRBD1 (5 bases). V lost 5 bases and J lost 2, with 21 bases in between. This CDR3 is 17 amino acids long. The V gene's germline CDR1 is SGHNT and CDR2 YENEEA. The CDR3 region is CASSPTGGPLGNYGYTF. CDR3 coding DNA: TGTGCCAGCAGCCCAACAGGAGGGCCGCTGGGGAACTATGGCTACACCTTC.

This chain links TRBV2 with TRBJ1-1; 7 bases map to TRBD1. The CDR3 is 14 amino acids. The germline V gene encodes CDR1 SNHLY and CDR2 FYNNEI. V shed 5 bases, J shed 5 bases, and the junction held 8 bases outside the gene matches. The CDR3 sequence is CASSFRTGGTEAFF. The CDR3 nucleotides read TGTGCCAGCAGTTTCCGGACAGGCGGGACTGAAGCTTTCTTT.

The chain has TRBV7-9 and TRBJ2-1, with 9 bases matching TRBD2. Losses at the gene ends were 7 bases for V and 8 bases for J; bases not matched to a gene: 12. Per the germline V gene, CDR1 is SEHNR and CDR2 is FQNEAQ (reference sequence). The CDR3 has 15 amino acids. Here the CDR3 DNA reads TGTGCCAGCACCCCGAGGGCGGGAGGGAGAGATGAGCAGTTCTTC. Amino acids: CASTPRAGGRDEQFF.

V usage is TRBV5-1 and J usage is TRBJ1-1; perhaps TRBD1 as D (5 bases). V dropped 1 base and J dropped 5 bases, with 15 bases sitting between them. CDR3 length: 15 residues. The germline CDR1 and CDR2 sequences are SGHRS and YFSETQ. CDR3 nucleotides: TGCGCCAGCAGCTTGCATGGAGGGGTGGAAACTGAAGCTTTCTTT. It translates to CASSLHGGVETEAFF.

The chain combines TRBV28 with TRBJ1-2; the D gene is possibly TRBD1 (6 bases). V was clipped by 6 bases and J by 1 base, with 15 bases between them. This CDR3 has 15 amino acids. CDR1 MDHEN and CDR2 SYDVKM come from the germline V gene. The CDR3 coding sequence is TGTGCCAGCAGATTACCGATGGGACATAACTATGGCTACACCTTC. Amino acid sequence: CASRLPMGHNYGYTF.

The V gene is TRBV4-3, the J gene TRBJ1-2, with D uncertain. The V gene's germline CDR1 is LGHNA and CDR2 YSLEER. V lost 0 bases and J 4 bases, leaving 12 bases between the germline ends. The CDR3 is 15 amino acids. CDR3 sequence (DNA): TGCGCCAGCAGCCAAGAGGCTGGACCGACCTATGGCTACACCTTC. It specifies CASSQEAGPTYGYTF.

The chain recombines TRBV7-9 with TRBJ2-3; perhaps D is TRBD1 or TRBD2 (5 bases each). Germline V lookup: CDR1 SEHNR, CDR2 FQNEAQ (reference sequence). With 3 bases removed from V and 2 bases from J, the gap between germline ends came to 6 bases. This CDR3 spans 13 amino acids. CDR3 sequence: CASSFGTTDTQYF. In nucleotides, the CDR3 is TGTGCCAGCAGCTTCGGGACCACAGATACGCAGTATTTT.

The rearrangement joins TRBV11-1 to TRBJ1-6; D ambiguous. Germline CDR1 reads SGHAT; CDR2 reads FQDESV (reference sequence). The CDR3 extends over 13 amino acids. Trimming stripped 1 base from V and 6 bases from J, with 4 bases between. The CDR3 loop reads CASSLGGNSPLHF. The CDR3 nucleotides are TGTGCCAGCAGCTTAGGCGGTAATTCACCCCTCCACTTT.

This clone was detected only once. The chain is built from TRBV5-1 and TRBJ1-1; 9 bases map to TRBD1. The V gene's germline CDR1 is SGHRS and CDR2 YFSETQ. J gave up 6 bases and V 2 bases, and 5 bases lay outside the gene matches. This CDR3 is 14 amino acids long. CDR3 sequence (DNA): TGCGCCAGCAGCTTAGGTGGACAGGGGTCTGAAGCTTTCTTT. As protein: CASSLGGQGSEAFF.

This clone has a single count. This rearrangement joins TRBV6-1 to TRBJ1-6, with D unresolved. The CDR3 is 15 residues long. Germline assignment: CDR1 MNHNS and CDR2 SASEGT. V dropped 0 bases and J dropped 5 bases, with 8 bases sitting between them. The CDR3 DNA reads TGTGCCAGCAGTGAAGCAGACGGGGATAATTCACCCCTCCACTTT. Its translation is CASSEADGDNSPLHF.

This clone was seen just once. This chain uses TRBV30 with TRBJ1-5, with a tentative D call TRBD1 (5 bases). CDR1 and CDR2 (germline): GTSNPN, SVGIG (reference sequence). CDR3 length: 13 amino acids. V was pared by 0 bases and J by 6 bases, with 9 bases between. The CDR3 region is CAWSVGVTQPQHF. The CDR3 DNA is TGTGCCTGGAGTGTAGGGGTTACTCAGCCCCAGCATTTT.

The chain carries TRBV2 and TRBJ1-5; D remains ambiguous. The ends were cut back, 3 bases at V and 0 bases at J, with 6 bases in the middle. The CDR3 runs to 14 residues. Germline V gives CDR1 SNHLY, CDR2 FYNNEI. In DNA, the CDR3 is TGTGCCAGCAGTGATCGGCATAGCAATCAGCCCCAGCATTTT. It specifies CASSDRHSNQPQHF. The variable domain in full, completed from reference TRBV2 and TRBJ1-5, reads EPEVTQTPSHQVTQMGQEVILRCVPISNHLYFYWYRQILGQKVEFLVSFYNNEISEKSEIFDDQFSVERPDGSNFTLKIRSTKLEDSAMYFCASSDRHSNQPQHFGDGTRLSIL.

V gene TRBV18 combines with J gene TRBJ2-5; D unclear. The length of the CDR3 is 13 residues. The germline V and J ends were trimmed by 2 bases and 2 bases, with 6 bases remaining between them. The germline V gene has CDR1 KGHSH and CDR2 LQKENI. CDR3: CASSPNAQETQYF. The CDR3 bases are TGTGCCAGCTCACCAAACGCTCAAGAGACCCAGTACTTC.

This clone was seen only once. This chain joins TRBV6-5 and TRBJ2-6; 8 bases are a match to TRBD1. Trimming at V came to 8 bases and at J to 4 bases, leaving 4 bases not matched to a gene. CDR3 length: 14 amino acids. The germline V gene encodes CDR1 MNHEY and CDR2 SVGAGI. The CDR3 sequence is CASSQGAGANVLTF. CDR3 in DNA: TGTGCCAGCTCCCAGGGGGCCGGGGCCAACGTCCTGACTTTC.

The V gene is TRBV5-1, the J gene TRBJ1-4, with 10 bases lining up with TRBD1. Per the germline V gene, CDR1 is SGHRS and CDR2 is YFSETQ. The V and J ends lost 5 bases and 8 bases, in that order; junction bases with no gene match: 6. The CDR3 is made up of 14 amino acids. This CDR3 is CASRKGTGEEKLFF. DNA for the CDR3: TGCGCCAGCAGGAAGGGGACAGGGGAAGAAAAACTGTTTTTT.

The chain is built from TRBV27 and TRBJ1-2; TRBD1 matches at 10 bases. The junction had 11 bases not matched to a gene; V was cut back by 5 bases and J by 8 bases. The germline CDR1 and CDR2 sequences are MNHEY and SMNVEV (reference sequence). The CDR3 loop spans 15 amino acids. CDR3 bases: TGTGCCAGCAGTCAACAGGGGACAGGGGATCGCGGCTACACCTTC. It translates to CASSQQGTGDRGYTF.